Detailed here is one TCR beta chain. The data derive from a study of T cells in Graves' hyperthyroidism and ophthalmopathy. The diagnoses drew upon clinical symptoms, serum thyroxine and TRAb, thyroid ultrasound and orbital computed tomography. Amplification of TCR beta CDR3 regions used RNA as the template. A set of HTBI primers served as the primers for a first-round RT-PCR of the TCR CDR3. Via MiXCR, TCRdb re-called the multiplex PCR reads, giving one row per CDR3 protein. The data show about 720,000 distinct CDR3 sequences, about 17% seen once. Germline V gene data show CDR1 as DFQATT and CDR2 as SNEGSKA (reference sequence). The CDR3 spans 13 residues. The V gene lost 4 bases and the J gene lost 2 bases, with 12 bases spanning the gap.

The receptor's source is a woman aged 45-59 years with Graves' hyperthyroidism that later progressed to Graves' ophthalmopathy. The gene calls are TRBV20-1 and TRBJ2-7; D might be TRBD2 (5 bases). The sequenced material came from blood. The CDR3 is CSATEDGTYEQYF. The CDR3 DNA reads as TGCAGTGCTACGGAGGACGGGACCTACGAGCAGTACTTC.